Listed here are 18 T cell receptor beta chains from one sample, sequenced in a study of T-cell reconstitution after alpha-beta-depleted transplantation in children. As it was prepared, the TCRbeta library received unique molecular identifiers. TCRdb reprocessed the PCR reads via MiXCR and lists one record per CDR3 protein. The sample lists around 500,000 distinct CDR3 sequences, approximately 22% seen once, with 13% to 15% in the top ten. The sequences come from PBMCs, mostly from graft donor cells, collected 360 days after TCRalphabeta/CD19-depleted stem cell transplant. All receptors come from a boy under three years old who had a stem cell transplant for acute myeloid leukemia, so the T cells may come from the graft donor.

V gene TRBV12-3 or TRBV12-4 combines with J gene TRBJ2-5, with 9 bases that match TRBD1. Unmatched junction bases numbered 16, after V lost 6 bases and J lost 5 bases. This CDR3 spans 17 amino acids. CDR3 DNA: TGTGCCAGCAGCCACAGGGGGCGGGGTTCAAGTAGGGAGACCCAGTACTTC. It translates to CASSHRGRGSSRETQYF.

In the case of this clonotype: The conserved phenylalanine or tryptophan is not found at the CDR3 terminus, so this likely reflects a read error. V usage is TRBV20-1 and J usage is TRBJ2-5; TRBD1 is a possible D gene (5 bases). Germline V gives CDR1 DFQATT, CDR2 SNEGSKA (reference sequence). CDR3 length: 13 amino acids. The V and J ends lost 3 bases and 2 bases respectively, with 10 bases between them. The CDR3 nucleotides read TGCAGTGCTAGGGGGCAGCCGCAAGAGACCCAGTACGTC. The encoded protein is CSARGQPQETQYV.

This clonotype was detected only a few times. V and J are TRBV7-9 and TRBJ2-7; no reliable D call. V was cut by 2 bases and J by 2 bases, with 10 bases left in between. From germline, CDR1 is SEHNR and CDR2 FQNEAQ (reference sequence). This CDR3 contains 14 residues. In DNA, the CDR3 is TGTGCCAGCAGCTTACAAGAACGGCCCTACGAGCAGTACTTC. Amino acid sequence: CASSLQERPYEQYF. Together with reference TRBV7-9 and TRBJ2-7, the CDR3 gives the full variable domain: DTGVSQNPRHKITKRGQNVTFRCDPISEHNRLYWYRQTLGQGPEFLTYFQNEAQLEKSRLLSDRFSAERPKGSFSTLEIQRTEQGDSAMYLCASSLQERPYEQYFGPGTRLTVT.

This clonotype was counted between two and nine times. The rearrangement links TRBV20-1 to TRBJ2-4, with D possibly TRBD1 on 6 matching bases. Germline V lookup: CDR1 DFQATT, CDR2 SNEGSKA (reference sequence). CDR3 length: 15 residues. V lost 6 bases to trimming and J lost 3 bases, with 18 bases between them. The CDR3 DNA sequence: TGCAGTGCCAGGGGCAGGGTTTATGACAAAAACATTCAGTACTTC. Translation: CSARGRVYDKNIQYF.

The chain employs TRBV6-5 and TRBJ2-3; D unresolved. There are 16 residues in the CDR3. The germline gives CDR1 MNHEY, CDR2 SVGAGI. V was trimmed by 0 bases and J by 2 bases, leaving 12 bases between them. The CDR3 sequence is CASSYSGLTITDTQYF. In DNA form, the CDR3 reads TGTGCCAGCAGTTACTCAGGGCTGACAATCACAGATACGCAGTATTTT.

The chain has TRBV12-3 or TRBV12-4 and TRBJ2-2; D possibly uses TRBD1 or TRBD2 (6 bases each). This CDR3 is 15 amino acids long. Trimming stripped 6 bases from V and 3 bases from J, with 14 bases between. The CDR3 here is CASRRGTRDTGELFF. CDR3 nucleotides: TGTGCCAGCAGGCGCGGGACACGGGACACCGGGGAGCTGTTTTTT.

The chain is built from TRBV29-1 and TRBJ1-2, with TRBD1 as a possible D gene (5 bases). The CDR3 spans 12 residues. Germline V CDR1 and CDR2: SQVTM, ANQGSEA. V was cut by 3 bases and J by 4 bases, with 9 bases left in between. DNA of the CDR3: TGCAGCGTTGAGAGGGGAACCTATGGCTACACCTTC. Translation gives CSVERGTYGYTF.

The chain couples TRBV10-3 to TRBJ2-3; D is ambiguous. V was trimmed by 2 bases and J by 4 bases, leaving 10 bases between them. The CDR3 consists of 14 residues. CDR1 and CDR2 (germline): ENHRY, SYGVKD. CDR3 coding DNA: TGTGCCATCAGTGAGGGTAGCCTCCCAGATACGCAGTATTTT. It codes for CAISEGSLPDTQYF.

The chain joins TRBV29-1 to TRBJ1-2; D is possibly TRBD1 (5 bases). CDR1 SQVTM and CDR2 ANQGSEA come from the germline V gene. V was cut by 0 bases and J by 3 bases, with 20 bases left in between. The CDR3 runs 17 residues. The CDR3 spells CSVEEGQRIAGYYGYTF. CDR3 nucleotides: TGCAGCGTTGAAGAGGGGCAGAGGATAGCTGGGTACTATGGCTACACCTTC.

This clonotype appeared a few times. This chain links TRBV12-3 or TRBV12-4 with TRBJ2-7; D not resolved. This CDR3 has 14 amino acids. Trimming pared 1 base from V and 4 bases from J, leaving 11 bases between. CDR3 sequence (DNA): TGTGCCAGCAGTTTAGATAGGGTCGGGTACGAGCAGTACGTC. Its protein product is CASSLDRVGYEQYV.

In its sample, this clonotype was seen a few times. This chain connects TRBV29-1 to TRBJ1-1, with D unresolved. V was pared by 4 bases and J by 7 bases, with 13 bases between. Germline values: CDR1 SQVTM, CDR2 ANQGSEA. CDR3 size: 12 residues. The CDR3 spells CSVVPDLSEAFF. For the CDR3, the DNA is TGCAGCGTTGTCCCGGACTTAAGTGAAGCTTTCTTT.

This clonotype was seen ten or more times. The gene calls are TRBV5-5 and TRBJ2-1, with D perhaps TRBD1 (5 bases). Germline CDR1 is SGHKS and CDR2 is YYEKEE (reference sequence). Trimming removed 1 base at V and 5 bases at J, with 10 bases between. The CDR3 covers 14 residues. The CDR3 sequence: CASSLSTGDNEQFF. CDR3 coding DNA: TGTGCCAGCAGCTTGTCCACAGGCGACAATGAGCAGTTCTTC.

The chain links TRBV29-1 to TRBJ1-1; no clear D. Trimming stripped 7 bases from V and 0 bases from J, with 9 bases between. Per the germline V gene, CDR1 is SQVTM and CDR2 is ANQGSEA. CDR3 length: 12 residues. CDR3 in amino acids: CSDGGLNTEAFF. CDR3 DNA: TGCAGCGACGGCGGCCTGAACACTGAAGCTTTCTTT.

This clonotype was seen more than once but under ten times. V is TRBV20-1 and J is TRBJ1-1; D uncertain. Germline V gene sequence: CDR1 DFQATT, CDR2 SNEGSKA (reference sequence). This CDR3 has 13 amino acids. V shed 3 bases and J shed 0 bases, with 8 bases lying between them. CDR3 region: CSARQTLNTEAFF. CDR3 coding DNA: TGCAGTGCTAGGCAGACCTTGAACACTGAAGCTTTCTTT.

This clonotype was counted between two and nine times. CDR3 residues: CASSRSGSDTQYF. For the CDR3, the DNA is TGTGCCAGCAGCCGGTCGGGGAGTGATACGCAGTATTTT. The V and J genes are TRBV6-5 and TRBJ2-3, with D possibly TRBD2 on 5 matching bases. The CDR3 spans 13 residues. Trimming left V 6 bases short and J 6 bases short, with 13 bases between. The V gene's germline CDR1 is MNHEY and CDR2 SVGAGI.

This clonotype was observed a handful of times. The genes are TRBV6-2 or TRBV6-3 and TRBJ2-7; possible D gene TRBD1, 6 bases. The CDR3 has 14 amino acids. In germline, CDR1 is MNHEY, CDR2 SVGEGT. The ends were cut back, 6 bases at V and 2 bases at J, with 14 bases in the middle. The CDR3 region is CASSQGLATYEQYF. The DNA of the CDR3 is TGTGCCAGCAGCCAGGGGCTAGCCACCTACGAGCAGTACTTC.

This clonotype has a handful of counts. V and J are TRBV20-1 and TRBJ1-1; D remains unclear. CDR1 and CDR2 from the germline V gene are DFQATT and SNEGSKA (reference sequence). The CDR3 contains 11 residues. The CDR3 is CRLDRTSEAFF. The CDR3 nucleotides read TGCAGGCTTGATCGGACCTCTGAAGCTTTCTTT.

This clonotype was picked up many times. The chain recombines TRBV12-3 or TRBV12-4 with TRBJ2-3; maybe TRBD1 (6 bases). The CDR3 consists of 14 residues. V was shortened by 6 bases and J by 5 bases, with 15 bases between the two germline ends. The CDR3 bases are TGTGCCAGCAGCACCGACAGGCTCAAAGATACGCAGTATTTT. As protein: CASSTDRLKDTQYF.